These 10 T cell receptor beta chains originate from one sample sequenced in a study of T cells in women clearing cervical HPV infection. TCRdb keeps only in-frame clones here, not all; method: immunoSEQ multiplex PCR. The sample totals about 33,000 clones; its top ten clones hold around 3.5%. The sequencing input was blood buffy coat. These receptor sequences come from a woman between 18 and 70 years old with a cervical HPV16 infection that either progressed to CIN3+ or cleared (not recorded which).

For this clone: Coverage ceases 3 residues before the CDR3 finishes, and the germline J gene fills in the end. The rearrangement links TRBV28 to TRBJ2-4; TRBD1 agrees at 8 bases. Germline CDR1 and CDR2: MDHEN and SYDVKM. The CDR3 is 15 residues long. V trimming: 4 bases; J trimming: 7 bases; junction bases outside the gene matches: 9. The CDR3 sequence: CASSSQDRERNIQYF. CDR3 DNA, as far as it was read: TGTGCCAGCAGTTCCCAGGACAGGGAAAGGAACATT.

Concerning this clone itself: The CDR3 end lies 3 residues beyond the end of the read and is filled in from the germline J gene. The chain is built from TRBV6-2 or TRBV6-3 and TRBJ1-1; TRBD1 matches at 10 bases. CDR1 and CDR2 (germline): MNHEY, SVGEGT. With V trimmed by 5 bases and J by 4 bases, 7 bases remained unmatched. This CDR3 comprises 15 residues. CDR3 DNA, as far as it was read: TGTGCCAGCAGTGGCCGACAGGGGGCAGGCACTGAA. Translating gives CASSGRQGAGTE. The complete CDR3 reads CASSGRQGAGTEAFF.

As concerns this clone: With the read ending 3 residues before the CDR3 end, the germline J gene is used to fill in that end. The J gene is TRBJ2-7, the V gene TRBV9; 13 bases align to TRBD2. Germline CDR1 reads SGDLS; CDR2 reads YYNGEE. The CDR3 runs to 16 residues. After removal of 3 bases from V and 3 bases from J, the junction contained 6 bases not matched to a gene. The CDR3 region is CASSEGGLAGDYEQYF. The part of the CDR3 DNA that was read is TGTGCCAGCAGCGAGGGAGGACTAGCGGGAGACTACGAG.

Points on this clone: The CDR3 extends 3 residues past the end of the read, so its final part is completed from the germline J gene. The rearrangement uses TRBV7-9 and TRBJ1-2; 8 nucleotides align to TRBD1. The CDR3 has 15 amino acids. The germline V gene encodes CDR1 SEHNR and CDR2 FQNEAQ (reference sequence). Incomplete CDR3 DNA: TGTGCCAGCAGCTTAGGGCAGACAGGGGACAATGAC. Amino acid sequence: CASSLGQTGDND. The full CDR3 reads CASSLGQTGDNDYTF. The whole variable domain, remainder taken from reference TRBV7-9 and TRBJ1-2, is DTGVSQNPRHKITKRGQNVTFRCDPISEHNRLYWYRQTLGQGPEFLTYFQNEAQLEKSRLLSDRFSAERPKGSFSTLEIQRTEQGDSAMYLCASSLGQTGDNDYTFGSGTRLTVV.

Points on this clone: The read ends 3 residues early relative to the CDR3; the germline J gene fills the gap. V gene TRBV18 combines with J gene TRBJ2-1; 13 bases are a match to TRBD2. The V gene's germline CDR1 is KGHSH and CDR2 LQKENI. The CDR3 covers 15 residues. Germline trimming cut 4 bases from V and 8 bases from J; bases unmatched to any gene: 5. The CDR3 reads CASSRTSGSLYEQFF. CDR3 DNA, as far as it was read: TGTGCCAGCTCACGGACTAGCGGGAGCCTCTATGAG.

About this clone itself: The read falls 3 residues short of the CDR3 end, and the missing part is taken from the germline J gene. The chain combines TRBV7-2 with TRBJ1-2, with D perhaps matching TRBD1 (5 bases). This CDR3 comprises 15 residues. Germline V gives CDR1 SGHTA, CDR2 FQGNSA. The CDR3 here is CASNPSGGSTDTYTF. The sequenced part of the CDR3 DNA is TGTGCCAGCAACCCCAGCGGGGGGTCAACAGATACC.

Of note for this clone: The read falls 3 residues short of the CDR3 end, and the missing part is taken from the germline J gene. J is TRBJ1-6 and V is TRBV6-2 or TRBV6-3; D is perhaps TRBD1 (5 bases). The CDR3 runs 15 residues. The V end was cut by 7 bases, the J end by 7 bases, with 17 bases between. CDR1 MNHEY and CDR2 SVGEGT come from the germline V gene. CDR3 DNA (partial): TGTGCCAGCACCCCTTGGGGGGGTAACAATTCACCC. Its protein is CASTPWGGNNSP. In full, the CDR3 reads CASTPWGGNNSPLHF.

Regarding this clone: Coverage ceases 3 residues before the CDR3 finishes, and the germline J gene fills in the end. This chain joins TRBV5-4 and TRBJ1-5; a weak D match, TRBD1 (5 bases). V was cut by 2 bases and J by 2 bases, with 14 bases left in between. This CDR3 has 16 amino acids. Germline V CDR1 and CDR2: SGHNT, YYREEE (reference sequence). The covered CDR3 bases are TGTGCCAGCAGCTTCCGGGGACTTGGGGGCAATCAGCCC. It codes for CASSFRGLGGNQP. The CDR3 in full is CASSFRGLGGNQPQHF.

Points on this clone: The read gets to within 3 residues of the CDR3 end, and the germline J gene fills in the rest. The J gene is TRBJ2-5, the V gene TRBV20-1; 7 nucleotides line up with TRBD2. The CDR3 runs 13 residues. CDR1 and CDR2 from the germline V gene are DFQATT and SNEGSKA (reference sequence). The part of the CDR3 DNA that was read is TGCAGTGCTAGTTCGGCTAGCGGCCTAACC. As protein: CSASSASGLT. The whole CDR3 reads CSASSASGLTQYF.

Details on this clone: From the germline J gene comes the end of the CDR3, since the read stops 3 residues before it. V usage is TRBV6-2 or TRBV6-3 and J usage is TRBJ2-3; D not certain. V was cut by 6 bases and J by 6 bases, with 7 bases left in between. Germline assignment: CDR1 MNHEY and CDR2 SVGEGT. The CDR3 length is 11 residues. CDR3 DNA, as far as it was read: TGTGCCAGCAGCCTCGTGGATACG. Translated: CASSLVDT. The whole CDR3 reads CASSLVDTQYF.